This T cell receptor beta chain was found in a study of blood T cell repertoires in COVID-19. About the study: The study drew acute and convalescent COVID-19 samples from the United States, Italy and Spain. T cells, B-cell-depleted T cells, or PBMCs provided the cDNA or gDNA that served as material.

In the study's own analysis: Reference gene primer amplification gave nucleated cell count estimates. Some clones are missing from TCRdb's copy, which holds only in-frame ones; the method was immunoSEQ multiplex PCR. V, J and clone size are those of that table, while D and trimming were read from the DNA. The sample records around 230,000 clones, approximately 84% being singletons. The CDR3 consists of 17 residues. The germline V gene has CDR1 WNHNN and CDR2 SYGVQD (reference sequence). Trimming cost V 6 bases and J 2 bases; bases outside gene matches: 9. This clone was detected only once. This TCR came from an elderly woman with acute or convalescent COVID-19. This chain uses TRBV10-1 with TRBJ2-3, with 12 bases identical to TRBD2. Sequences were obtained from peripheral blood. DNA of the CDR3: TGCGCCAGCAGCGCTAGCGGGAGGGCCCTTTTCACAGATACGCAGTATTTT. It translates to CASSASGRALFTDTQYF.